The 15 T cell receptor beta chains below come from one sample, sequenced in a study of shared clonotypes between healthy human individuals. Clones were sequenced by immunoSEQ multiplex PCR, and TCRdb holds only the in-frame ones, with some missing. The sample lists under 550,000 clones, roughly 95% occurring once. What was sequenced was naive CD4+ T cells sorted from blood. Stated subset: CD45RA+ positively selected. These receptors all stem from a woman in her 30s in good health.

The V gene is TRBV28, the J gene TRBJ2-4; TRBD1 is a possible D gene (5 bases). V was clipped by 6 bases and J by 1 base, with 19 bases between them. CDR3 length: 17 residues. CDR1 MDHEN and CDR2 SYDVKM come from the germline V gene. This chain's CDR3 is CASREGWGRRAKNIQYF. The DNA of the CDR3 is TGTGCCAGCAGAGAAGGCTGGGGCAGAAGGGCCAAAAACATTCAGTACTTC. The full variable domain, its missing parts supplied by reference TRBV28 and TRBJ2-4, is DVKVTQSSRYLVKRTGEKVFLECVQDMDHENMFWYRQDPGLGLRLIYFSYDVKMKEKGDIPEGYSVSREKKERFSLILESASTNQTSMYLCASREGWGRRAKNIQYFGAGTRLSVL.

The chain carries TRBV5-1 and TRBJ2-1; 8 nucleotides agree with TRBD2. The CDR3 is 14 amino acids. V lost 0 bases and J lost 8; bases outside the gene matches: 4. CDR1 SGHRS and CDR2 YFSETQ come from the germline V gene. CDR3 nucleotides: TGCGCCAGCAGCTTGGACGGGAGGGGAGATGAGCAGTTCTTC. This translates into CASSLDGRGDEQFF.

This sequence joins TRBV28 and TRBJ1-2; possible D gene TRBD1, 5 bases. The germline CDR1 and CDR2 sequences are MDHEN and SYDVKM. V shed 5 bases and J shed 4 bases, with 11 bases lying between them. The CDR3 covers 13 residues. CDR3 bases: TGTGCCAGCAGTCCTGACAGACTCTATGGCTACACCTTC. The encoded protein is CASSPDRLYGYTF.

The rearrangement joins TRBV19 to TRBJ1-5, with D possibly TRBD1 on 5 matching bases. Looked up from germline, CDR1 is LNHDA and CDR2 is SQIVND (reference sequence). CDR3 length: 15 amino acids. Trimming pared 7 bases from V and 2 bases from J, leaving 15 bases between. This chain's CDR3 is CASNPERDGNQPQHF. CDR3 DNA sequence: TGTGCCAGTAACCCAGAAAGGGACGGCAATCAGCCCCAGCATTTT.

This clone is a singleton in its sample. The chain employs TRBV28 and TRBJ1-2; 9 bases agree with TRBD1. The V and J ends lost 2 bases and 8 bases, in that order; junction bases with no gene match: 12. This CDR3 region has 16 residues. The germline CDR1 and CDR2 sequences are MDHEN and SYDVKM. The CDR3 loop is CASSLRTGAPTRGYTF. The CDR3 bases are TGTGCCAGCAGTTTAAGGACAGGGGCGCCTACCAGAGGCTACACCTTC.

Comment on this clone: The junction departs from the called germline gene at one end, perhaps through a read error. J is TRBJ2-7 and V is TRBV7-9; 10 bases are shared with TRBD2. CDR3 size: 16 residues. Per germline, CDR1 SEHNR and CDR2 FQNEAQ (reference sequence). The CDR3 sequence is CASILAGGQSSYEQYF. Here the CDR3 DNA reads TGTGCCAGCATCTTAGCGGGAGGCCAGAGCTCCTACGAGCAGTACTTC.

This clone appeared once. V gene TRBV18 combines with J gene TRBJ1-2; TRBD1 matches at 9 bases. The CDR3 is made up of 14 amino acids. The V gene's germline CDR1 is KGHSH and CDR2 LQKENI. V was pared by 2 bases and J by 8 bases, with 6 bases of the junction left unmatched. CDR3: CASSPGTGRAGYTF. The CDR3 DNA reads as TGTGCCAGCTCACCAGGGACAGGGAGAGCCGGCTACACCTTC.

The chain is built from TRBV6-1 and TRBJ1-5; D gene ambiguous. V was pared by 3 bases and J by 4 bases, with 16 bases between. CDR1 MNHNS and CDR2 SASEGT come from the germline V gene. The CDR3 spans 16 residues. Here the CDR3 reads CASSEAANLRNQPQHF. In DNA, the CDR3 is TGTGCCAGCAGTGAGGCAGCTAACTTAAGAAATCAGCCCCAGCATTTT.

V usage is TRBV19 and J usage is TRBJ2-1, with a tentative D call TRBD1 (8 bases). The CDR3 is 16 amino acids. V lost 8 bases and J 5 bases, leaving 22 bases between the germline ends. Germline CDR1 and CDR2: LNHDA and SQIVND (reference sequence). Written as DNA, the CDR3 is TGTGCCAGTTCAGACTGGACAGGGAGGGGCCACAATGAGCAGTTCTTC. Its translation: CASSDWTGRGHNEQFF.

The chain has TRBV19 and TRBJ2-5; 8 bases agree with TRBD2. V shed 3 bases, J shed 3 bases, and the junction held 3 bases outside the gene matches. This CDR3 has 14 amino acids. CDR1 and CDR2 (germline): LNHDA, SQIVND (reference sequence). CDR3 nucleotide sequence: TGTGCCAGTAGTATTGTCGGGGGGGAAGAGACCCAGTACTTC. As protein: CASSIVGGEETQYF.

The gene calls are TRBV28 and TRBJ1-5; D is perhaps TRBD1 (6 bases). Germline V gene lookup returns CDR1 MDHEN and CDR2 SYDVKM. The length of the CDR3 is 14 residues. V lost 2 bases and J lost 6, with 11 bases in between. CDR3 protein: CASSLARDTQPQHF. CDR3 nucleotides: TGTGCCAGCAGTTTAGCCCGGGACACTCAGCCCCAGCATTTT.

Regarding this clone: The same CDR3 also results from other DNA sequences found in this sample. J is TRBJ2-2 and V is TRBV18, with D unclear. Per the germline V gene, CDR1 is KGHSH and CDR2 is LQKENI. The CDR3 is 13 amino acids. V dropped 1 base and J dropped 4 bases, with 4 bases sitting between them. In DNA form, the CDR3 reads TGTGCCAGCTCACCACGGGGCACCGGGGAGCTGTTTTTT. Translating gives CASSPRGTGELFF.

The rearrangement links TRBV5-1 to TRBJ2-1; 10 bases align to TRBD2. There are 16 residues in the CDR3. J lost 9 bases, V lost 0 bases, and 9 bases had no gene match. Germline CDR1 SGHRS, CDR2 YFSETQ. The CDR3 DNA sequence: TGCGCCAGCAGCTTGGTCGTGGCTAGCGGGAGTGGTGAGCAGTTCTTC. Protein sequence: CASSLVVASGSGEQFF.

The genes are TRBV5-1 and TRBJ1-2; D remains unclear. With 1 base removed from V and 0 bases from J, the gap between germline ends came to 10 bases. The CDR3 extends over 15 amino acids. Germline lookup yields CDR1 SGHRS and CDR2 YFSETQ. In nucleotides, the CDR3 is TGCGCCAGCAGCTTGCTTGTCGGGACTAACTATGGCTACACCTTC. It codes for CASSLLVGTNYGYTF.

The J gene is TRBJ2-5, the V gene TRBV30; D perhaps matches TRBD1 (5 bases). The CDR3 sequence is 13 residues long. V was clipped by 7 bases and J by 5 bases, with 17 bases between them. Germline CDR1 GTSNPN, CDR2 SVGIG (reference sequence). The chain's CDR3 is CALAQGSWETQYF. As DNA, the CDR3 is TGTGCCTTAGCTCAGGGATCGTGGGAGACCCAGTACTTC.